The rows below give T cell receptor beta chains drawn from one sample of a study of CD8+ T cells in alopecia areata. The protocol was immunoSEQ multiplex PCR, while the TCRdb copy is restricted to in-frame clones and leaves out a portion. The table has around 100,000 clones, approximately 84% seen once. The material was CD8+ T cells sorted from blood, obtained between weeks 30 and 35, from a patient treated with tofacitinib. Receptors originate from a human donor with alopecia areata. Each CDR3 is given with its conserved first and last residue. A D gene is named only where the DNA matches it firmly. Clone size appears in some rows only: once, few, many, or a class for an expanded clone.

V,J,size,D,CDR3,DNA
TRBV29-1,TRBJ2-1,-,-,CSVDGGSYNEQFF,TGCAGCGTTGACGGGGGCAGCTACAATGAGCAGTTCTTC
TRBV4-1,TRBJ2-7,-,TRBD1,CASSQLPGQGSYEQYF,TGCGCCAGCAGCCAACTTCCGGGACAGGGGTCCTACGAGCAGTACTTC
TRBV30,TRBJ2-3,-,TRBD2,CAGTFYLAGSTDTQYF,TGTGCCGGAACATTCTACCTAGCGGGGAGCACAGATACGCAGTATTTT
TRBV7-9,TRBJ2-5,-,TRBD2,CASSLTYGTTQETQYF,TGTGCCAGCAGCTTAACGTACGGGACTACACAAGAGACCCAGTACTTC
TRBV11-2,TRBJ2-3,-,-,CASSLEGTTDTQYF,TGTGCCAGCAGCTTAGAGGGCACAACAGATACGCAGTATTTT
TRBV6-6,TRBJ1-1,few,-,CASAFAREMRNTEAFF,TGTGCCAGCGCATTCGCCAGGGAAATGCGGAACACTGAAGCTTTCTTT
TRBV4-2,TRBJ2-3,-,-,CASSQEGRRTYDTQYF,TGTGCCAGCAGCCAAGAAGGCCGCAGGACCTACGACACGCAGTATTTT
TRBV11-1,TRBJ2-7,once,-,CASSHAGQTYEQYF,TGTGCCAGCAGCCATGCCGGACAGACCTACGAGCAGTACTTC
TRBV30,TRBJ1-1,-,-,CAWSGDGEAFF,TGTGCCTGGAGTGGGGACGGTGAAGCTTTCTTT
TRBV19,TRBJ2-1,-,TRBD2,CASSPPSGGTSNEQFF,TGTGCCAGTAGTCCACCTTCGGGGGGAACCAGCAATGAGCAGTTCTTC
TRBV7-9,TRBJ2-7,-,TRBD1,CASSSPPGQGNNEQYF,TGTGCCAGCAGCTCTCCGCCGGGACAGGGGAACAACGAGCAGTACTTC
TRBV27,TRBJ2-1,-,TRBD2,CASSLFGGVGYNEQFF,TGTGCCAGCAGTTTATTTGGGGGGGTGGGGTACAATGAGCAGTTCTTC
TRBV6-5,TRBJ2-3,few,TRBD2,CASSAGGATDTQYF,TGTGCCAGCAGTGCCGGGGGGGCTACAGATACGCAGTATTTT
TRBV27,TRBJ2-3,-,-,CASSPSPDTQYF,TGTGCCAGCAGTCCCAGCCCAGATACGCAGTATTTT
TRBV9,TRBJ1-2,-,TRBD1,CASSVGQGLDGYTF,TGTGCCAGCAGCGTAGGACAGGGCCTTGACGGCTACACCTTC
TRBV29-1,TRBJ2-7,-,-,CSVEGPTSPYEQYF,TGCAGCGTTGAAGGACCGACAAGCCCCTACGAGCAGTACTTC
TRBV9,TRBJ2-2,-,-,CASSGSADRELFF,TGTGCCAGCAGCGGGAGTGCTGACCGGGAGCTGTTTTTT
TRBV6-5,TRBJ2-2,-,-,CASSYGATGELFF,TGTGCCAGCAGTTACGGGGCCACCGGGGAGCTGTTTTTT
TRBV4-1,TRBJ1-6,-,-,CASSPKSEGLYSPLHF,TGCGCCAGCAGCCCCAAGAGTGAGGGGCTGTACTCACCCCTCCACTTT
TRBV19,TRBJ2-7,-,TRBD1,CASSSSGQGYREQYF,TGTGCCAGCTCATCCTCGGGACAGGGGTATCGGGAGCAGTACTTC
TRBV15,TRBJ2-3,-,TRBD2,CATSSPPGGDSTDTQYF,TGTGCCACCAGCTCACCACCCGGGGGGGATAGCACAGATACGCAGTATTTT
TRBV29-1,TRBJ1-3,-,-,CSVEDGGTPGNTIYF,TGCAGCGTTGAAGATGGGGGAACTCCCGGAAACACCATATATTTT
TRBV13,TRBJ2-1,-,-,CASSSPRGGVYNEQFF,TGTGCCAGCAGCTCCCCCCGCGGAGGAGTATACAATGAGCAGTTCTTC
TRBV6-5,TRBJ2-3,-,TRBD1,CASRGDRVLDTQYF,TGTGCCAGCAGAGGGGACAGGGTTCTCGATACGCAGTATTTT
TRBV6-5,TRBJ2-1,-,-,CASSYMLGLSNEQFF,TGTGCCAGCAGTTACATGTTGGGACTTTCCAATGAGCAGTTCTTC
TRBV18,TRBJ2-5,-,TRBD2,CASSTTSGSSPETQYF,TGTGCCAGCTCAACGACTAGCGGGAGTTCTCCAGAGACCCAGTACTTC
TRBV5-1,TRBJ1-5,-,TRBD1,CASSSGTGQPQHF,TGCGCCAGCAGCTCCGGGACAGGGCAGCCCCAGCATTTT
TRBV5-6,TRBJ2-1,once,TRBD2,CASSSGTSGYNEQFF,TGTGCCAGCAGCTCCGGGACTAGCGGTTACAATGAGCAGTTCTTC
TRBV29-1,TRBJ2-5,-,-,CSVELQETQYF,TGCAGCGTTGAGCTTCAAGAGACCCAGTACTTC
TRBV6-5,TRBJ2-2,-,-,CASSYQSAGELFF,TGTGCCAGCAGTTACCAGAGCGCCGGGGAGCTGTTTTTT
TRBV7-9,TRBJ2-7,-,-,CATNVGNYEQCF,TGTGCCACCAACGTGGGGAACTACGAGCAGTGCTTC
TRBV11-2,TRBJ2-2,-,-,CASSLAATGELFF,TGTGCCAGCAGCTTAGCTGCTACCGGGGAGCTGTTTTTT
TRBV27,TRBJ2-7,-,-,CASFSSAPYEQYF,TGTGCCAGCTTTTCCTCGGCCCCGTACGAGCAGTACTTC
TRBV23-1,TRBJ1-4,-,TRBD1,CASSQWTGALNEKLFF,TGCGCCAGCAGTCAATGGACAGGGGCCCTTAATGAAAAACTGTTTTTT
TRBV30,TRBJ1-2,-,-,CAWFGFENSNYGYTF,TGTGCCTGGTTTGGGTTCGAGAATTCGAACTATGGCTACACCTTC
TRBV9,TRBJ2-7,-,-,CASGGPGTYEQYF,TGTGCCAGCGGGGGCCCTGGGACCTACGAGCAGTACTTC
TRBV27,TRBJ1-1,-,-,CASSLAAGNTEAFF,TGTGCCAGCAGTTTAGCTGCGGGGAACACTGAAGCTTTCTTT
TRBV30,TRBJ2-5,many,-,CAWAFNQETQYF,TGTGCCTGGGCTTTTAATCAAGAGACCCAGTACTTC
TRBV7-9,TRBJ1-2,once,-,CASSGADRTDYGYTF,TGTGCCAGCAGCGGAGCCGACAGGACGGACTATGGCTACACCTTC
TRBV15,TRBJ2-7,-,TRBD2,CATSRGILAGSYEQYF,TGTGCCACCAGCAGGGGTATCCTAGCGGGGTCCTACGAGCAGTACTTC
TRBV6-5,TRBJ2-2,-,-,CASSYRVTGELFF,TGTGCCAGCTCCTACCGCGTAACCGGGGAGCTGTTTTTT